Below, 10 T cell receptor beta chains from the same sample are listed, as sequenced in a study of cytomegalovirus exposure and HLA in healthy donors. The table came from immunoSEQ multiplex PCR; TCRdb's copy has only in-frame clones and leaves some out. The sample lists 180,000 or so clones, approximately 86% occurring once. The sequenced material came from PBMCs. The receptors here all came from a man under 40 in good health and CMV-seropositive.

The chain uses TRBV4-1 and TRBJ2-3; either TRBD1 or TRBD2 may fit D (6 bases each). CDR1 is MGHRA and CDR2 is YSYEKL in the germline V gene. CDR3 size: 15 residues. The ends were cut back, 1 base at V and 11 bases at J, with 19 bases in the middle. CDR3 in DNA: TGCGCCAGCAGCCAAGCCGCTACGACGAAGGGGGGGCAGTATTTT. Its translation is CASSQAATTKGGQYF.

This chain connects TRBV27 to TRBJ2-7; D remains unclear. The CDR3 totals 11 residues. Germline V gene sequence: CDR1 MNHEY, CDR2 SMNVEV (reference sequence). The V end was cut by 6 bases, the J end by 2 bases, with 5 bases between. The DNA for the CDR3 is TGTGCCAGCAGCCTCCCCTACGAGCAGTACTTC. Residues: CASSLPYEQYF.

This chain connects TRBV6-5 to TRBJ1-4; tentative D call: TRBD1 (5 bases). The CDR3 consists of 15 residues. Per germline, CDR1 MNHEY and CDR2 SVGAGI. Trimming removed 5 bases at V and 4 bases at J, with 14 bases between. The CDR3 loop reads CASSTPREGNEKLFF. Written as DNA, the CDR3 is TGTGCCAGCAGTACCCCCAGGGAGGGTAATGAAAAACTGTTTTTT.

The chain carries TRBV27 and TRBJ1-5; D unclear. Between the trimmed V and J ends, which lost 5 bases and 0 bases, there was a span of 8 bases. The germline gives CDR1 MNHEY, CDR2 SMNVEV (reference sequence). This CDR3 spans 14 amino acids. CDR3 in DNA: TGTGCCAGCAGTGCCGGGGATAGCAATCAGCCCCAGCATTTT. Its protein product is CASSAGDSNQPQHF.

This clone was seen more than once but under ten times. The chain couples TRBV9 to TRBJ2-1, with D possibly being TRBD2 (6 bases). Germline V gives CDR1 SGDLS, CDR2 YYNGEE. V was pared by 3 bases and J by 5 bases, with 9 bases between. This CDR3 comprises 13 residues. The CDR3 here is CASSAGANNEQFF. CDR3 DNA sequence: TGTGCCAGCAGCGCGGGAGCAAACAATGAGCAGTTCTTC.

The chain has TRBV4-1 and TRBJ1-4; D is ambiguous. From germline, CDR1 is MGHRA and CDR2 YSYEKL. V lost 3 bases and J lost 5, with 13 bases in between. This CDR3 spans 15 amino acids. CDR3 amino acids: CASSQSNGRNEKLFF. CDR3 nucleotide sequence: TGCGCCAGCAGCCAGTCTAACGGCCGAAATGAAAAACTGTTTTTT.

The V gene is TRBV27, the J gene TRBJ2-4, with 9 bases identical to TRBD2. Germline loops: CDR1 MNHEY, CDR2 SMNVEV (reference sequence). The CDR3 covers 14 residues. The V and J ends lost 4 bases and 8 bases, in that order; junction bases with no gene match: 6. CDR3 protein: CASSWREGRDIQYF. CDR3 coding DNA: TGTGCCAGCAGTTGGCGGGAGGGCCGGGACATTCAGTACTTC.

The chain combines TRBV7-9 with TRBJ2-7; no clear D. Germline CDR1 SEHNR, CDR2 FQNEAQ (reference sequence). The CDR3 totals 12 residues. The V end lost 5 bases, the J end lost 5 bases, and 10 bases lay between the germline ends. In nucleotides, the CDR3 is TGTGCCAGCAGCGCCACCATCCACGAGCAGTACTTC. It encodes CASSATIHEQYF.

The rearrangement uses TRBV2 and TRBJ2-1; 9 nucleotides align to TRBD1. After removal of 6 bases from V and 5 bases from J, the junction contained 8 bases not matched to a gene. Germline assignment: CDR1 SNHLY and CDR2 FYNNEI. The CDR3 has 15 amino acids. The CDR3 sequence is CASRTDRGRHNEQFF. DNA of the CDR3: TGTGCCAGCAGGACGGACAGGGGCCGTCACAATGAGCAGTTCTTC.

The chain carries TRBV9 and TRBJ1-1; no definite D call. The V and J ends lost 0 bases and 4 bases respectively, with 10 bases between them. Germline loops: CDR1 SGDLS, CDR2 YYNGEE. The CDR3 consists of 14 residues. CDR3 sequence (DNA): TGTGCCAGCAGCGTAGCGGCGGGGTTCACTGAAGCTTTCTTT. Amino acid sequence: CASSVAAGFTEAFF.